The rows below give T cell receptor beta chains drawn from one sample of a study of blood T cell repertoires in COVID-19. Profiled with immunoSEQ multiplex PCR; TCRdb holds only in-frame clones, not every one. The sample includes a few hundred thousand clones, 70% to 75% of them seen just once. The specimen sequenced was peripheral blood. All receptors come from a woman of 80 years or more with acute or convalescent COVID-19. Both conserved end residues are part of each CDR3. Each record gives: D gene, V gene, clone size, J gene, CDR3 protein, CDR3 DNA. A D gene is named only where the DNA matches it firmly. Some rows mark clone size as missing; the rest say once, few, many or name a class of expanded clone.

D: TRBD2; V: TRBV11-2; size: .; J: TRBJ2-7; CDR3: CASSRTSGGTTYEQYF; DNA: TGTGCCAGCAGCCGGACTAGCGGGGGGACCACCTACGAGCAGTACTTC
D: .; V: TRBV11-2; size: .; J: TRBJ1-5; CDR3: CASSLGLESNQPQHF; DNA: TGTGCCAGCAGCTTAGGATTGGAGAGCAATCAGCCCCAGCATTTT
D: .; V: TRBV4-2; size: .; J: TRBJ1-4; CDR3: CASSLSGTQNEKLFF; DNA: TGTGCCAGCAGCCTAAGCGGGACACAGAATGAAAAACTGTTTTTT
D: .; V: TRBV6-4; size: .; J: TRBJ2-7; CDR3: CASSDSHDWRSNYEQYF; DNA: TGTGCCAGCAGTGACTCTCATGATTGGCGGTCCAATTACGAGCAGTACTTC
D: .; V: TRBV5-1; size: .; J: TRBJ1-1; CDR3: CASSLESGNTEAFF; DNA: TGCGCCAGCAGCTTGGAGTCGGGTAACACTGAAGCTTTCTTT
D: .; V: TRBV7-7; size: .; J: TRBJ2-5; CDR3: CASSPLGVETQYF; DNA: TGTGCCAGCAGCCCGCTCGGGGTGGAGACCCAGTACTTC
D: .; V: TRBV9; size: few; J: TRBJ1-1; CDR3: CASSVEGVPNTEAFF; DNA: TGTGCCAGCAGCGTAGAAGGGGTCCCGAACACTGAAGCTTTCTTT
D: .; V: TRBV2; size: .; J: TRBJ2-4; CDR3: CASGQYSLWDIQYF; DNA: TGTGCCAGCGGACAGTACTCCCTTTGGGACATTCAGTACTTC
D: TRBD1; V: TRBV5-1; size: .; J: TRBJ1-2; CDR3: CASSPTGVDGYTF; DNA: TGCGCCAGCAGCCCGACAGGGGTTGATGGCTACACCTTC
D: TRBD1; V: TRBV18; size: .; J: TRBJ1-6; CDR3: CASSQGATGGAGNSPLHF; DNA: TGTGCCAGCTCACAAGGGGCTACAGGGGGCGCGGGGAATTCACCCCTCCACTTT
D: .; V: TRBV6-2/TRBV6-3; size: few; J: TRBJ1-4; CDR3: CASSRGGSNEKLFF; DNA: TGTGCCAGCAGTCGAGGGGGTTCTAATGAAAAACTGTTTTTT
D: .; V: TRBV6-5; size: .; J: TRBJ1-1; CDR3: CASKHRLNTEAFF; DNA: TGTGCCAGCAAGCACAGGCTGAACACTGAAGCTTTCTTT
D: TRBD1; V: TRBV6-5; size: .; J: TRBJ1-2; CDR3: CASTRGADYGYTF; DNA: TGTGCCAGCACCAGGGGGGCCGACTATGGCTACACCTTC
D: .; V: TRBV7-2; size: .; J: TRBJ1-2; CDR3: CASSLDSTLDGYTF; DNA: TGTGCCAGCAGCTTAGATAGCACTCTCGACGGCTACACCTTC
D: .; V: TRBV3-1/TRBV3-2; size: .; J: TRBJ2-1; CDR3: CASSFSGGTRYEQFF; DNA: TGTGCCAGCAGCTTCTCGGGGGGCACCCGGTATGAGCAGTTCTTC
D: TRBD1; V: TRBV30; size: .; J: TRBJ2-7; CDR3: CAWSGQGGEQYF; DNA: TGTGCCTGGTCAGGACAGGGAGGCGAGCAGTACTTC
D: .; V: TRBV5-1; size: .; J: TRBJ1-1; CDR3: CASSFGGQNTEAFF; DNA: TGCGCCAGCAGCTTTGGCGGTCAAAACACTGAAGCTTTCTTT
D: TRBD2; V: TRBV16; size: few; J: TRBJ2-4; CDR3: CASSQFPLGLAGGQSAKNIQYF; DNA: TGTGCCAGCAGCCAATTCCCCCTCGGACTAGCGGGAGGCCAGAGCGCCAAAAACATTCAGTACTTC
D: TRBD2; V: TRBV6-4; size: .; J: TRBJ2-1; CDR3: CATASGGLDNEQFF; DNA: TGTGCCACCGCTAGCGGGGGGCTGGACAATGAGCAGTTCTTC
D: TRBD2; V: TRBV7-2; size: .; J: TRBJ2-1; CDR3: CASSSLAGGNYNEQFF; DNA: TGTGCCAGCAGCTCCTTAGCGGGGGGGAACTACAATGAGCAGTTCTTC
D: TRBD1; V: TRBV2; size: .; J: TRBJ2-5; CDR3: CASAEGAETQYF; DNA: TGTGCCAGCGCTGAGGGGGCAGAGACCCAGTACTTC
D: .; V: TRBV5-6; size: once; J: TRBJ1-6; CDR3: CASSFHSRTDRAPNSPLHF; DNA: TGTGCCAGCAGCTTCCACTCTCGAACGGACAGAGCCCCAAATTCACCCCTCCACTTT
D: .; V: TRBV9; size: .; J: TRBJ1-4; CDR3: CASSPGGGPREKLFF; DNA: TGTGCCAGCAGCCCGGGGGGGGGTCCCCGGGAAAAACTGTTTTTT